Listed below are T cell receptor beta chains from one sample, sequenced in a study of blood T cell repertoires in COVID-19. TCRdb's table, derived via immunoSEQ multiplex PCR, lists solely in-frame clones and lacks some. The sample carries under 250,000 clones, roughly 84% recorded once. Sequenced sample: peripheral blood. The receptors here all came from an older woman who had recovered from COVID-19. Both conserved end residues are part of each CDR3. D genes are given only for firm matches. Only part of the rows carry a size: once, few, many, or a class if the clone is expanded.

v_gene	j_gene	abundance	d_gene	CDR3aa	CDR3nt
TRBV27	TRBJ1-1	once	TRBD1	CASSTGDREAFF	TGTGCCAGCAGTACGGGGGACAGAGAAGCTTTCTTT
TRBV5-1	TRBJ1-1	once	TRBD1	CASSLVQGAPVAEAFF	TGCGCCAGCAGCTTGGTACAGGGGGCCCCAGTCGCTGAAGCTTTCTTT
TRBV5-1	TRBJ2-3	.	.	CASSLEPSTDTQYF	TGCGCCAGCAGCTTGGAGCCTAGTACAGATACGCAGTATTTT
TRBV30	TRBJ2-5	.	.	CAWSAGGEQETQYF	TGTGCCTGGAGTGCTGGGGGCGAACAAGAGACCCAGTACTTC
TRBV3-1/TRBV3-2	TRBJ1-1	.	.	CASSPRTANTEAFF	TGTGCCAGCAGCCCCCGGACAGCGAACACTGAAGCTTTCTTT
TRBV7-3	TRBJ2-2	.	TRBD2	CASSPSGGITGELFF	TGTGCCAGCAGCCCTAGCGGGGGGATTACCGGGGAGCTGTTTTTT
TRBV5-5	TRBJ2-4	.	TRBD2	CASSFRTSGADENIQYF	TGTGCCAGCAGCTTTCGGACTAGCGGGGCCGACGAAAACATTCAGTACTTC
TRBV6-2/TRBV6-3	TRBJ1-2	.	.	CASSHFSGTRGYTF	TGTGCCAGCAGTCACTTTTCCGGGACTCGAGGCTACACCTTC
TRBV7-3	TRBJ2-1	.	TRBD2	CASSPTGGRGAYNEQFF	TGTGCCAGCAGCCCGACGGGCGGGCGGGGGGCCTACAATGAGCAGTTCTTC
TRBV7-8	TRBJ2-7	once	.	CASSLAPRGRTYEQYF	TGTGCCAGCAGCTTAGCCCCGCGGGGGCGAACCTACGAGCAGTACTTC
TRBV10-3	TRBJ1-2	.	TRBD1	CAIRPGQGPTVRGYTF	TGTGCCATCAGACCGGGACAGGGGCCGACGGTGCGAGGCTACACCTTC
TRBV4-3	TRBJ2-1	.	.	CASSQEFGHSYNEQFF	TGCGCCAGCAGCCAAGAGTTCGGTCACTCCTACAATGAGCAGTTCTTC
TRBV4-3	TRBJ2-3	few	.	CASSQDRERALNTQYF	TGCGCCAGCAGCCAAGACCGGGAACGAGCATTAAATACGCAGTATTTT
TRBV24-1	TRBJ2-5	.	TRBD2	CATSDSSGDLQETQYF	TGTGCCACCAGTGACTCCAGCGGGGATTTGCAAGAGACCCAGTACTTC
TRBV7-9	TRBJ1-1	.	.	CASSPGGANTEAFF	TGTGCCAGCAGCCCGGGGGGGGCAAACACTGAAGCTTTCTTT
TRBV5-6	TRBJ1-1	.	.	CASSLFAGHLNTEAFF	TGTGCCAGCAGCTTGTTTGCAGGGCATCTGAACACTGAAGCTTTCTTT
TRBV6-2/TRBV6-3	TRBJ2-7	.	.	CASSYGRSEQYF	TGTGCCAGCAGTTACGGCAGGTCCGAGCAGTACTTC
TRBV5-1	TRBJ2-1	.	TRBD2	CASSGRTSGAPNNEQFF	TGCGCCAGCAGCGGACGGACTAGCGGGGCCCCTAACAATGAGCAGTTCTTC
TRBV18	TRBJ2-5	.	TRBD1	CASSPTGGSETQYF	TGTGCCAGCTCACCCACAGGGGGCTCTGAGACCCAGTACTTC
TRBV5-1	TRBJ2-5	.	TRBD1	CASSPRDRGQETQYF	TGCGCCAGCAGCCCAAGGGACAGGGGCCAAGAGACCCAGTACTTC
TRBV15	TRBJ2-3	.	TRBD2	CATSRGSLAEPTDTQYF	TGTGCCACCAGCAGAGGGTCACTAGCGGAACCCACAGATACGCAGTATTTT
TRBV2	TRBJ1-3	.	.	CASSAVLVSGNTIYF	TGTGCCAGCAGTGCCGTCCTCGTCTCTGGAAACACCATATATTTT
TRBV19	TRBJ1-2	.	TRBD1	CASSMGQGLFGYGYTF	TGTGCCAGTAGTATGGGACAGGGGCTCTTTGGCTATGGCTACACCTTC
TRBV7-9	TRBJ2-5	.	TRBD2	CASASGGLLETQYF	TGTGCCAGCGCGAGCGGGGGCCTACTTGAGACCCAGTACTTC
TRBV11-2	TRBJ2-2	.	.	CASSLAVTGELFF	TGTGCCAGCAGCTTAGCTGTCACCGGGGAGCTGTTTTTT
TRBV10-2	TRBJ1-6	few	.	CASSRTDLSYNSPLHF	TGCGCCAGCAGTAGGACAGACCTTAGCTATAATTCACCCCTCCACTTT
TRBV7-2	TRBJ1-4	.	.	CASSPGDGIVATNEKLFF	TGTGCCAGCAGCCCCGGGGATGGAATAGTTGCAACTAATGAAAAACTGTTTTTT